The rows below give T cell receptor beta chains drawn from one sample of a study of T cells in Graves' hyperthyroidism and ophthalmopathy. TCRdb fed the multiplex PCR reads into MiXCR, producing one record per CDR3 protein. This table holds hundreds of thousands of distinct CDR3 sequences, 30% to 40% found once. The sample consisted of blood. The receptors here all came from a woman in her 40s with Graves' hyperthyroidism. CDR3s include the opening cysteine and the closing phenylalanine or tryptophan. D genes are given only for firm matches. Not every row has a clone size; where given, it reads once, few, many or a size class.

D gene,V gene,clone size,J gene,CDR3 DNA,CDR3 protein
-,TRBV3-1,few,TRBJ1-2,TGTGCCAGCAGCCAAGATATCGGGGGGTACTATGGCTACACCTTC,CASSQDIGGYYGYTF
-,TRBV7-9,-,TRBJ1-6,TGTGCCAGCAGAGAACCCCCTTTGGGAAATTCACCCCTCCACTTT,CASREPPLGNSPLHF
-,TRBV12-3/TRBV12-4,-,TRBJ1-1,TGTGCCAGCATCCCAGGCCCGGGGAGTGCCACTGAAGCTTTCTTT,CASIPGPGSATEAFF
TRBD1,TRBV5-1,many,TRBJ2-7,TGCGCCAGCAGCATGACAGGGGACGAGCAGTACTTC,CASSMTGDEQYF
-,TRBV27,-,TRBJ1-6,TGTGCCAGCAGTTCTTCTGGGGGGCATTCACCCCTCCACTTT,CASSSSGGHSPLHF
-,TRBV7-2,-,TRBJ1-1,TGTGCCAGCAGCTTCGGTCCGGGGAACACTGAAGCTTTCTTT,CASSFGPGNTEAFF
-,TRBV9,many,TRBJ2-7,TGTGCCAGCAGTGTGGGGGGGACAGGCTCCTACGAGCAGTACTTC,CASSVGGTGSYEQYF
TRBD1,TRBV20-1,-,TRBJ2-7,TGCAGTGCAGGAGGGACAGGGTTTCCCTACGAGCAGTACTTC,CSAGGTGFPYEQYF
-,TRBV12-3/TRBV12-4,few,TRBJ1-2,TGTGCCAGCAGTTTGGCGGAAAGGGACTATGGCTACACCTTC,CASSLAERDYGYTF
-,TRBV7-2,-,TRBJ1-4,TGTGCCAGCAGCCAAGAGTACAGGGTTAATGGTGAAAAACTGTTTTTT,CASSQEYRVNGEKLFF
-,TRBV6-5,many,TRBJ1-6,TGTGCCAGCAGTTACTCCCGGGGGGAGACCAATAATTCACCCCTCCACTTT,CASSYSRGETNNSPLHF
TRBD1,TRBV29-1,many,TRBJ2-7,TGCAGCGGACGGACAGGGGACCGTTACGAGCAGTACTTC,CSGRTGDRYEQYF
-,TRBV6-1,-,TRBJ1-2,TGTGCCAGCAGTCTAGCGGCACTTTTATCCCATGGCTACACCTTC,CASSLAALLSHGYTF
-,TRBV10-3,-,TRBJ2-3,TGTGCCATCACCTCCGGGCAGGGTGACCCGGGGGATACGCAGTATTTT,CAITSGQGDPGDTQYF
-,TRBV30,-,TRBJ1-5,TGTGCCTGGAGTGTCTTCGCCACGGGGGCCCAGCATTTT,CAWSVFATGAQHF
-,TRBV20-1,many,TRBJ1-2,TGCAGTGCTAGAGGTCAATTGGGCACCTATGGCTACACCTTC,CSARGQLGTYGYTF